The subject of this entry is one T cell receptor beta chain. The antigen remains unidentified. Germline V gives CDR1 SNHLY, CDR2 FYNNEI. The CDR3 consists of 15 residues. V lost 6 bases to trimming and J lost 2 bases, with 16 bases between them. Assay used: immunoSEQ multiplex PCR; TCRdb lists only in-frame clones, some missing. The sample holds around 23,000 clones, approximately 54% seen once. The data derive from a study of radiation and T cells in renal cell carcinoma. The treatment here: treatment-naive control, cytoreductive nephrectomy. Control tumors came from treatment-naive patients without prior radiation. Overall study results and limits: Compared with controls, irradiated tumors had more, larger dominant CDR3 motifs. Irradiated tumors had higher TCR clonality than control tumors.

The rearrangement uses TRBV2 and TRBJ1-2, with D perhaps matching TRBD1 (5 bases). This specimen consisted of tumor tissue, obtained from a patient whose treatment was nephrectomy without radiotherapy. This clonotype originated in a human donor with renal cell carcinoma. In nucleotides, the CDR3 is TGTGCCAGCAGCTCCCCGGGCAGGGTCAACTATGGCTACACCTTC. Protein product: CASSSPGRVNYGYTF.